The clone carrying this TCR beta chain was detected ten times or more. Its target is unknown. The sample originates from a study of human T cells and chemical hapten exposure. Study-wide findings and caveats: Expanded TCRs created a significantly greater count of big CDR3 similarity clusters than controls did.

The CDR3 has 11 amino acids. Trimming took 3 bases from V and 10 from J, leaving 9 bases between them. The germline V gene has CDR1 MDHEN and CDR2 SYDVKM. The time point is: pre-sensitization, week 0. Described treatment: therapeutic diphenylcyclopropenone sensitization with weekly scalp DPC. Researchers sampled blood before each patch test went on. TCRdb itself ran the RACE reads through MiXCR, one entry per CDR3 protein. The sample lists roughly 380,000 distinct CDR3 sequences, 5.1% occurring once. The rearrangement joins TRBV28 to TRBJ2-5, with D tentatively TRBD1 or TRBD2 (5 bases each). The TCR comes from a woman aged 45-65 years with alopecia areata. Some clones in this sample may be carry-over from other donors' samples. This material consisted of whole blood, taken in connection with sensitization to the hapten diphenylcyclopropenone (DPC). The CDR3 here is CASSFSGSQYF. The CDR3 DNA follows: TGTGCCAGCAGTTTCTCAGGGAGCCAGTACTTC.